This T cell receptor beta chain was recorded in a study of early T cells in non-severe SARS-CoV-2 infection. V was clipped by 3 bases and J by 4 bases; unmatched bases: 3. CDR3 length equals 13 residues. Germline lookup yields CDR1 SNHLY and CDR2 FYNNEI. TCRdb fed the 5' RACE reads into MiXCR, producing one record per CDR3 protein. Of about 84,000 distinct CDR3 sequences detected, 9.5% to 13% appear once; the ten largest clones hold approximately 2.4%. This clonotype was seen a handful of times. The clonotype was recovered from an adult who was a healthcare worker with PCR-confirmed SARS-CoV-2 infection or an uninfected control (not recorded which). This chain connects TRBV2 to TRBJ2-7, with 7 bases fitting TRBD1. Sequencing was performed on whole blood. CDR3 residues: CASSDARGYEQYF. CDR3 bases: TGTGCCAGCAGTGATGCCAGGGGGTACGAGCAGTACTTC.